Below, one T cell receptor (beta chain) is given with its context. Per the authors' pipeline: Estimates of nucleated cell counts were drawn from the amplification of reference gene primers. Only in-frame clones appear in the TCRdb table, and some are missing; sequencing was by immunoSEQ multiplex PCR. V and J calls and clone size come straight from that table; D and trimming were deduced from the DNA. The sample carries fewer than 250,000 clones, 85% to 90% recorded once. This sample is part of a study of blood T cell repertoires in COVID-19. Study background: Acute-phase and convalescent COVID-19 samples originated in the United States, Italy and Spain. PBMCs, B-cell-depleted T cells, or T cells provided the cDNA or gDNA that made up the material.

A Seattle source enrolled patients during active infection and followed them longitudinally. The TCR comes from a man aged 50 to 60 with COVID-19, enrolled during active disease. Material: peripheral blood.

The CDR3 loop reads CASSTGPPTGNTEAFF. The CDR3 nucleotides are TGTGCCAGCAGCACGGGACCTCCGACAGGGAACACTGAAGCTTTCTTT. The rearrangement uses TRBV5-4 and TRBJ1-1; D is perhaps TRBD1 (6 bases). The germline V gene encodes CDR1 SGHNT and CDR2 YYREEE (reference sequence). The CDR3 spans 16 residues. The ends were cut back, 4 bases at V and 1 base at J, with 17 bases in the middle.